Shown below are 4 T cell receptor beta chains from a single sample sequenced in a study of CD8 T cells in Susac syndrome. Reverse transcription of about 0.45 to 1 ug RNA used random hexamers. TCRdb independently ran MiXCR on the immunoSEQ multiplex PCR reads; one entry per CDR3 protein. Found here are about 110,000 distinct CDR3 sequences, around 94% of them singletons; the top ten hold around 0.38%. Sequenced sample: CD8+ T cells from PBMCs. These receptors were taken from a human donor with Susac syndrome.

The chain uses TRBV20-1 and TRBJ1-2; TRBD1 is a possible D gene (6 bases). Trimming stripped 0 bases from V and 0 bases from J, with 11 bases between. The length of the CDR3 is 15 residues. From germline, CDR1 is DFQATT and CDR2 SNEGSKA (reference sequence). CDR3 bases: TGCAGTGCTAGAGATAGGAACAGGGCTAACTATGGCTACACCTTC. Residues: CSARDRNRANYGYTF.

This clonotype was counted once. The chain links TRBV5-6 to TRBJ2-2, with 9 bases aligning to TRBD1. CDR1 is SGHDT, CDR2 YYEEEE, per germline. The V gene end was trimmed by 4 bases and the J gene end by 7 bases; junction bases not matched to a gene: 8. CDR3 length: 15 residues. The CDR3 region has the DNA TGTGCCAGCAGCCTGGGACAGGGAGTTTACGGGGAGCTGTTTTTT. Translating it yields CASSLGQGVYGELFF.

V and J are TRBV20-1 and TRBJ2-1; a weak D match, TRBD2 (5 bases). V was shortened by 0 bases and J by 7 bases, with 7 bases between the two germline ends. Germline V gives CDR1 DFQATT, CDR2 SNEGSKA (reference sequence). CDR3 length: 12 residues. CDR3 sequence: CSAREEGNEQFF. The CDR3 nucleotides are TGCAGTGCTAGAGAAGAGGGAAATGAGCAGTTCTTC.

V gene TRBV20-1 combines with J gene TRBJ2-7; D is perhaps TRBD2 (6 bases). Trimming cost V 1 base and J 3 bases, with 7 bases left between them. The CDR3 runs to 12 residues. The germline V gene encodes CDR1 DFQATT and CDR2 SNEGSKA (reference sequence). CDR3 sequence: CSARAGSYEQYF. CDR3 sequence (DNA): TGCAGTGCTAGAGCCGGGAGCTACGAGCAGTACTTC.